This passage covers 23 T cell receptor beta chains from one sample sequenced in a study of radiotherapy plus CTLA-4 blockade in lung cancer. Using immunoSEQ multiplex PCR, the repertoire was profiled, and TCRdb retains in-frame clones only, with some absent. The sample has 85,000 to 100,000 clones; about three quarters are singletons. Here the sequenced sample was peripheral blood, taken from a patient treated with radiotherapy plus ipilimumab. Receptor source: a human donor with non-small cell lung cancer that progressed on radiotherapy plus ipilimumab.

The J gene is TRBJ1-5, the V gene TRBV6-5; D is perhaps TRBD1 (5 bases). Germline values: CDR1 MNHEY, CDR2 SVGAGI. The CDR3 sequence is 15 residues long. Deletions cut 6 bases from V and 3 bases from J, with 15 bases between. The CDR3 sequence is CASSLQEGTNQPQHF. Here the CDR3 DNA reads TGTGCCAGCAGCTTACAGGAGGGGACCAATCAGCCCCAGCATTTT.

This clone showed up just a few times. The rearrangement joins TRBV5-6 to TRBJ1-5; TRBD1 might be the D (5 bases). Germline-derived CDR1 and CDR2 are SGHDT and YYEEEE. The V end was cut by 4 bases, the J end by 2 bases, with 10 bases between. This CDR3 is built from 14 residues. CDR3 DNA: TGTGCCAGCAGCGGCAGGGTAGGCAATCAGCCCCAGCATTTT. Translating it yields CASSGRVGNQPQHF.

The J gene is TRBJ1-1, the V gene TRBV4-3, with a possible D match to TRBD1 (5 bases). CDR1 and CDR2 from the germline V gene are LGHNA and YSLEER. V shed 4 bases and J shed 5 bases, with 14 bases lying between them. The CDR3 is 14 residues long. In DNA form, the CDR3 reads TGCGCCAGCAGCCCCGGGGGGGGACGGACTGAAGCTTTCTTT. Translation: CASSPGGGRTEAFF.

The chain is built from TRBV7-8 and TRBJ2-5; perhaps TRBD2 as D (7 bases). Germline V gene sequence: CDR1 SGHVS, CDR2 FQNEAQ. The V gene lost 5 bases and the J gene lost 4 bases, with 23 bases spanning the gap. There are 17 residues in the CDR3. The DNA of the CDR3 is TGTGCCAGCAGCCTTACCCCGTGGGGGGGCGTTCGAGAGACCCAGTACTTC. Translation gives CASSLTPWGGVRETQYF.

The V gene is TRBV5-4, the J gene TRBJ1-1; 7 bases fit TRBD1. Trimming cost V 4 bases and J 0 bases; bases outside gene matches: 6. Germline V gene data show CDR1 as SGHNT and CDR2 as YYREEE (reference sequence). The CDR3 consists of 15 residues. CDR3 residues: CASSGRGQLNTEAFF. Here the CDR3 DNA reads TGTGCCAGCAGCGGTAGGGGACAGTTGAACACTGAAGCTTTCTTT.

The V call is TRBV5-6, the J call TRBJ2-3; D might be TRBD1 (5 bases). V lost 0 bases to trimming and J lost 2 bases, with 7 bases between them. The CDR3 contains 14 residues. CDR1 is SGHDT, CDR2 YYEEEE, per germline. DNA for the CDR3: TGTGCCAGCAGCTTGGAGGGGTTCACAGATACGCAGTATTTT. It encodes CASSLEGFTDTQYF.

The chain recombines TRBV5-3 with TRBJ1-5, with TRBD1 matching over 7 bases. TRBV5-3 is annotated as an ORF whose role is uncertain. This CDR3 contains 18 residues. The V and J ends lost 2 bases and 7 bases, in that order; junction bases with no gene match: 18. This CDR3 is CARSLRGQGMAKGQPQHF. The CDR3, as DNA: TGTGCCAGAAGCTTAAGGGGGCAGGGGATGGCTAAGGGACAGCCCCAGCATTTT.

This sequence joins TRBV10-2 and TRBJ2-7; TRBD1 matches 7 bases. CDR3 length equals 13 residues. The ends lost 4 bases at V and 2 bases at J; junction bases unmatched: 2. Germline assignment: CDR1 WSHSY and CDR2 SAAADI. The CDR3 region is CASSGTGPYEQYF. As DNA, the CDR3 is TGCGCCAGCAGTGGGACAGGCCCCTACGAGCAGTACTTC.

The rearrangement links TRBV18 to TRBJ2-7; 7 nucleotides line up with TRBD2. Trimming took 2 bases from V and 6 from J; bases not matched to a gene: 13. The CDR3 is 16 residues long. Germline V lookup: CDR1 KGHSH, CDR2 LQKENI. CDR3 region: CASSPSPGQGGREQYF. Written as DNA, the CDR3 is TGTGCCAGCTCACCATCCCCAGGGCAGGGAGGGCGCGAGCAGTACTTC.

J is TRBJ2-5 and V is TRBV6-5, with 10 bases identical to TRBD1. The DNA end lines up better with TRBJ2-7; the J call may be wrong. The length of the CDR3 is 14 residues. The germline V gene encodes CDR1 MNHEY and CDR2 SVGAGI. The CDR3: CASAPGTGAYEQYF. CDR3 nucleotides: TGTGCCAGCGCCCCCGGGACAGGGGCCTACGAGCAGTACTTC.

The chain is built from TRBV6-1 and TRBJ2-7; no reliable D call. Trimming shortened V by 3 bases and J by 1 base, and 7 bases separated the two germline ends. This CDR3 has 13 residues. Germline-derived CDR1 and CDR2 are MNHNS and SASEGT. CDR3 sequence reads: CASSEGSSYEQYF. The CDR3 nucleotides read TGTGCCAGCAGTGAGGGTAGTTCCTACGAGCAGTACTTC.

V and J are TRBV19 and TRBJ2-5, with D possibly TRBD1 on 6 matching bases. The germline gives CDR1 LNHDA, CDR2 SQIVND (reference sequence). The germline V and J ends were trimmed by 4 bases and 4 bases, with 19 bases remaining between them. The CDR3 length is 16 residues. Here the CDR3 reads CASSTGQNKDVETQYF. In nucleotides, the CDR3 is TGTGCCAGTAGTACCGGACAGAATAAGGATGTAGAGACCCAGTACTTC. Full variable domain (missing parts from reference TRBV19 and TRBJ2-5): DGGITQSPKYLFRKEGQNVTLSCEQNLNHDAMYWYRQDPGQGLRLIYYSQIVNDFQKGDIAEGYSVSREKKESFPLTVTSAQKNPTAFYLCASSTGQNKDVETQYFGPGTRLLVL.

In its sample, this clone was seen a few times. The rearrangement links TRBV19 to TRBJ2-3; 9 bases map to TRBD1. The CDR3 totals 15 residues. With V trimmed by 3 bases and J by 0 bases, 1 base remained unmatched. The V gene's germline CDR1 is LNHDA and CDR2 SQIVND (reference sequence). CDR3 residues: CASSMGTGSTDTQYF. The CDR3 DNA reads as TGTGCCAGTAGTATGGGGACAGGGAGCACAGATACGCAGTATTTT.

The table lists this clone with many counts. This chain connects TRBV6-1 to TRBJ2-7; a weak D match, TRBD2 (5 bases). V lost 0 bases and J lost 6, with 15 bases in between. The germline V gene encodes CDR1 MNHNS and CDR2 SASEGT. The CDR3 is 15 amino acids. The CDR3 DNA reads TGTGCCAGCAGTGAAGCGTCACTAGGAAGAGCCGAGCAGTACTTC. Translating gives CASSEASLGRAEQYF.

The chain is built from TRBV19 and TRBJ2-3, with 10 bases aligning to TRBD2. Trimming at V came to 7 bases and at J to 0 bases, leaving 7 bases not matched to a gene. CDR1 is LNHDA, CDR2 SQIVND, per germline (reference sequence). This CDR3 has 16 residues. CDR3 protein: CASTRLAGESTDTQYF. The CDR3 DNA sequence: TGTGCCAGTACCCGACTAGCGGGCGAAAGCACAGATACGCAGTATTTT.

This chain's CDR3 is CASSGYTGEKLFF. The CDR3 nucleotides are TGTGCCAGCAGTGGATATACGGGTGAAAAACTGTTTTTT. This chain connects TRBV6-5 to TRBJ1-4; D gene ambiguous. The V gene lost 5 bases and the J gene lost 7 bases, with 11 bases spanning the gap. This CDR3 has 13 amino acids. The germline V gene has CDR1 MNHEY and CDR2 SVGAGI.

The chain recombines TRBV6-1 with TRBJ2-1; D might be TRBD2 (6 bases). This CDR3 contains 18 residues. Germline assignment: CDR1 MNHNS and CDR2 SASEGT. V was shortened by 0 bases and J by 7 bases, with 22 bases between the two germline ends. CDR3 nucleotides: TGTGCCAGCAGTGAAGCTTGGTCGGGGGTCGCCGCCCCGAATGAGCAGTTCTTC. Protein sequence: CASSEAWSGVAAPNEQFF.

CDR3 nucleotide sequence: TGTGCCAGCAGTTTGGGCCCAGGGGATAGAGCTCAGCCCCAGCATTTT. Its translation is CASSLGPGDRAQPQHF. The chain is built from TRBV28 and TRBJ1-5; TRBD1 might be the D (6 bases). Germline lookup yields CDR1 MDHEN and CDR2 SYDVKM. Trimming stripped 3 bases from V and 6 bases from J, with 18 bases between. The length of the CDR3 is 16 residues.

This chain connects TRBV4-1 to TRBJ1-4; D remains ambiguous. The V and J ends lost 1 base and 8 bases respectively, with 11 bases between them. The CDR3 length is 14 residues. CDR1 is MGHRA and CDR2 is YSYEKL in the germline V gene. For the CDR3, the DNA is TGCGCCAGCAGCCAAGCACCTGGGAGGGAAAAACTGTTTTTT. It encodes CASSQAPGREKLFF.

This clone has a handful of counts. The gene calls are TRBV5-5 and TRBJ2-5; D possibly corresponds to TRBD2 (6 bases). Germline V gene lookup returns CDR1 SGHKS and CDR2 YYEKEE (reference sequence). V dropped 0 bases and J dropped 2 bases, with 20 bases sitting between them. CDR3 length equals 18 residues. In nucleotides, the CDR3 is TGTGCCAGCAGCTTGGAGCTCCAAGGTGGGGGGACGCAAGAGACCCAGTACTTC. Translation gives CASSLELQGGGTQETQYF.

The chain couples TRBV27 to TRBJ2-1; perhaps TRBD1 as D (6 bases). Germline assignment: CDR1 MNHEY and CDR2 SMNVEV (reference sequence). The CDR3 is 14 residues long. Trimming pared 5 bases from V and 4 bases from J, leaving 12 bases between. The CDR3 region is CASSPQGSYNEQFF. CDR3 coding DNA: TGTGCCAGCAGTCCACAGGGTTCGTACAATGAGCAGTTCTTC.

The chain joins TRBV7-6 to TRBJ1-6, with a possible D match to TRBD1 (6 bases). Germline CDR1 reads SGHVS; CDR2 reads FNYEAQ. Trimming removed 1 base from V and 7 bases from J, with 20 bases in between. The CDR3 length is 18 residues. CDR3 sequence reads: CASSLGIEGSDRNSPLHF. Here the CDR3 DNA reads TGTGCCAGCAGCTTAGGAATTGAGGGGTCGGACAGAAATTCACCCCTCCACTTT.

The CDR3 spells CASSSEVSSYNEQFF. CDR3 DNA sequence: TGTGCCAGCAGTTCAGAGGTCTCCTCCTACAATGAGCAGTTCTTC. This chain joins TRBV7-8 and TRBJ2-1; no firm D call. The CDR3 is 15 amino acids. Deletions cut 6 bases from V and 0 bases from J, with 12 bases between. Looked up from germline, CDR1 is SGHVS and CDR2 is FQNEAQ. Complete variable domain (other parts from reference TRBV7-8 and TRBJ2-1): GAGVSQSPRYKVAKRGQDVALRCDPISGHVSLFWYQQALGQGPEFLTYFQNEAQLDKSGLPSDRFFAERPEGSVSTLKIQRTQQEDSAVYLCASSSEVSSYNEQFFGPGTRLTVL.